Given below is one T cell receptor beta chain in context. CDR1 is MNHNY and CDR2 is SVGAGI in the germline V gene (reference sequence). The V end lost 5 bases, the J end lost 4 bases, and 14 bases lay between the germline ends. The CDR3 has 14 amino acids. These data originate in a study of graft-versus-host responses after intestinal transplantation. Using immunoSEQ multiplex PCR, the repertoire was profiled, and TCRdb retains in-frame clones only, with some absent. The data show approximately 77,000 clones, roughly 90% seen once. This receptor was obtained from a human patient who received an intestinal transplant, so some T cells may come from the graft donor. The gene calls are TRBV6-6 and TRBJ2-5; D perhaps matches TRBD2 (6 bases). Specimen: PBMCs, collected 98 days after intestinal transplantation. Here the CDR3 reads CASSGWGSGETQYF. The CDR3 DNA sequence: TGTGCCAGCAGTGGCTGGGGTAGCGGAGAGACCCAGTACTTC.